This T cell receptor (beta chain) appears in the sequencing data of a study of CD8+CD57+ T cells in acquired aplastic anemia. Study summary: DNA recovered from sorted CD4+ and CD8+ cells had a mean of approximately 3 ug.

Sequencing involved patients with CD8+CD57+ cell expansion previously shown by flow cytometry. The patients, all of them, had severe acquired aplastic anemia. Profiling of TCR beta VDJ combinations and CDR3 sequences used genomic DNA as template. TCRdb ran MiXCR on the reads and lists one entry per CDR3 protein. The table includes 300,000 or so distinct CDR3 sequences, approximately 57% detected once. On this clonotype: The antigen remains unidentified. Germline is not matched at one junction end, which may reflect a read error.

Per germline, CDR1 SGHTA and CDR2 FQGNSA. The CDR3 contains 18 residues. Study-wide results and limits: Patients and controls turned out to have around 29 CD8+ CDR3 sequences in common. Controls and patients did not differ significantly in CD8+ Simpson's diversity.

The chain recombines TRBV7-2 with TRBJ2-5, with TRBD2 matching over 16 bases. Sequenced: sorted CD4+, CD8+, or CD8+CD57+ T cells (not recorded which) from PBMCs. This receptor was obtained from a human donor with aplastic anemia. The CDR3 DNA reads as TGTGCCAGCAGGCCGGGACTAGCGGGGGGGCTGGGTCAAGAGAGCCAGTACTTC. Its protein product is CASRPGLAGGLGQESQYF.